This passage covers 24 T cell receptor beta chains from one sample sequenced in a study of T cell responses to AZD1222 COVID-19 vaccine. Some clones are missing from TCRdb's copy, which holds only in-frame ones; the method was immunoSEQ multiplex PCR. The table shows under 200,000 clones, with 94% occurring only once. Sample: peripheral blood, taken on day 0 of AZD1222 vaccination. Receptor source: an adult in good health.

The chain recombines TRBV7-2 with TRBJ1-1; 7 nucleotides agree with TRBD1. V gave up 5 bases and J gave up 0 bases; unmatched junction bases: 12. CDR1 is SGHTA, CDR2 FQGNSA, per germline. The CDR3 consists of 17 residues. The CDR3 nucleotides read TGTGCCAGCAGCCCCCGGTGGGCAGGGGGGATGAACACTGAAGCTTTCTTT. Its translation is CASSPRWAGGMNTEAFF.

The chain couples TRBV25-1 to TRBJ2-5; D not resolved. Per germline, CDR1 MGHDK and CDR2 SYGVNS. Trimming shortened V by 3 bases and J by 6 bases, and 20 bases separated the two germline ends. The CDR3 contains 16 residues. The CDR3: CASSDLLGAGPKTQYF. The CDR3 DNA is TGTGCCAGCAGTGACCTCCTCGGAGCCGGGCCAAAGACCCAGTACTTC.

The chain employs TRBV11-2 and TRBJ2-1; 9 nucleotides agree with TRBD1. This CDR3 region has 13 residues. J was trimmed by 7 bases and V by 8 bases; bases with no gene match: 6. CDR1 is SGHAT, CDR2 FQNNGV, per germline. In DNA form, the CDR3 reads TGTGCCAGCGAGGGACAGGGAGGTAATGAGCAGTTCTTC. Translated, it gives CASEGQGGNEQFF.

The CDR3 nucleotides are TGTGCCAGCAAGGGTAGCAGGTCCGCCGGGGAGCTGTTTTTT. Translating gives CASKGSRSAGELFF. The J gene is TRBJ2-2, the V gene TRBV9; no reliable D call. This CDR3 spans 14 amino acids. Trimming took off 6 bases at V and 6 bases at J, with 15 bases between the two ends. Germline V gene data show CDR1 as SGDLS and CDR2 as YYNGEE.

V and J are TRBV7-9 and TRBJ1-3; 9 bases match TRBD1. V lost 7 bases and J lost 8; bases outside the gene matches: 9. Germline-derived CDR1 and CDR2 are SEHNR and FQNEAQ (reference sequence). CDR3 size: 14 residues. Here the CDR3 reads CASTSPGQGDTIYF. CDR3 bases: TGTGCCAGCACCTCCCCGGGACAGGGAGACACCATATATTTT.

The V and J genes are TRBV29-1 and TRBJ2-2; D is perhaps TRBD1 (6 bases). The CDR3 covers 15 residues. V gave up 3 bases and J gave up 6 bases, with 17 bases separating them. Looked up from germline, CDR1 is SQVTM and CDR2 is ANQGSEA. For the CDR3, the DNA is TGCAGCGTTGAGGGATTGACAGGCGAGGCCGGGGAGCTGTTTTTT. It translates to CSVEGLTGEAGELFF.

The V call is TRBV5-1, the J call TRBJ1-2; no reliable D call. The ends were cut back, 0 bases at V and 1 base at J, with 10 bases in the middle. The CDR3 contains 15 residues. Looked up from germline, CDR1 is SGHRS and CDR2 is YFSETQ. Here the CDR3 reads CASSLANELNYGYTF. CDR3 nucleotide sequence: TGCGCCAGCAGCTTGGCCAACGAGCTTAACTATGGCTACACCTTC.

The gene calls are TRBV5-1 and TRBJ2-3; D could derive from TRBD1 or TRBD2 (6 bases each). Germline CDR1 and CDR2: SGHRS and YFSETQ. The CDR3 has 15 amino acids. Trimming left V 3 bases short and J 2 bases short, with 13 bases between. Written as DNA, the CDR3 is TGCGCCAGCAGCTGGGGGGCTAGAGACACAGATACGCAGTATTTT. Protein sequence: CASSWGARDTDTQYF.

The rearrangement joins TRBV19 to TRBJ1-6, with D unclear. This CDR3 has 12 amino acids. CDR1 LNHDA and CDR2 SQIVND come from the germline V gene (reference sequence). V shed 5 bases and J shed 7 bases, with 6 bases lying between them. Written as DNA, the CDR3 is TGTGCCAGTAGTCGTGCAAATTCACCCCTCCACTTT. The encoded protein is CASSRANSPLHF.

V usage is TRBV5-1 and J usage is TRBJ1-6, with D uncertain. Germline V gene data show CDR1 as SGHRS and CDR2 as YFSETQ. The V gene lost 0 bases and the J gene lost 3 bases, with 7 bases spanning the gap. The CDR3 loop spans 15 amino acids. The CDR3 nucleotides are TGCGCCAGCAGCTTGGGGGTTGACTATAATTCACCCCTCCACTTT. It specifies CASSLGVDYNSPLHF.

The chain joins TRBV7-2 to TRBJ2-3, with D perhaps TRBD2 (5 bases). The CDR3 is made up of 14 amino acids. Trimming took off 1 base at V and 4 bases at J, with 9 bases between the two ends. CDR1 is SGHTA and CDR2 is FQGNSA in the germline V gene. The DNA for the CDR3 is TGTGCCAGCAGCTTAGATAGGGAGTCAGATACGCAGTATTTT. Translating it yields CASSLDRESDTQYF.

This chain joins TRBV28 and TRBJ1-2; perhaps TRBD1 as D (6 bases). V was cut by 4 bases and J by 1 base, with 13 bases left in between. The CDR3 is made up of 15 amino acids. The germline gives CDR1 MDHEN, CDR2 SYDVKM. The CDR3 is CASSSRGWRNYGYTF. For the CDR3, the DNA is TGTGCCAGCAGTTCGAGGGGGTGGCGTAACTATGGCTACACCTTC.

The J gene is TRBJ2-1, the V gene TRBV12-5; D may match TRBD1 or TRBD2 (5 bases each). Germline CDR1 is LGHNT and CDR2 is FRNRAP. The CDR3 has 13 residues. Trimming removed 6 bases from V and 10 bases from J, with 16 bases in between. The CDR3, as DNA: TGTGCTAGTGGCCCCGAGGGACCCCCCGAGCAGTTCTTC. This encodes CASGPEGPPEQFF.

This clone was recorded only once. The CDR3 protein is CASSTDGTVGGFQPQHF. CDR3 in DNA: TGTGCCAGCAGCACTGATGGGACAGTTGGGGGTTTTCAGCCCCAGCATTTT. The V gene is TRBV11-2, the J gene TRBJ1-5, with TRBD1 matching over 7 bases. Unmatched junction bases numbered 16, after V lost 5 bases and J lost 6 bases. CDR3 size: 17 residues. The germline CDR1 and CDR2 sequences are SGHAT and FQNNGV. The whole variable domain, filled in from reference TRBV11-2 and TRBJ1-5, reads EAGVAQSPRYKIIEKRQSVAFWCNPISGHATLYWYQQILGQGPKLLIQFQNNGVVDDSQLPKDRFSAERLKGVDSTLKIQPAKLEDSAVYLCASSTDGTVGGFQPQHFGDGTRLSIL.

The rearrangement links TRBV3-1 (or the pseudogene TRBV3-2) to TRBJ2-1; D gene unclear. In germline, CDR1 is LGHDT, CDR2 YNNKEL (reference sequence). V was pared by 1 base and J by 6 bases, with 13 bases between. CDR3 length: 15 residues. The CDR3 DNA reads as TGTGCCAGCAGCCAAGTGGGCTACGGAAGCAATGAGCAGTTCTTC. Protein product: CASSQVGYGSNEQFF.

This chain joins TRBV19 and TRBJ1-3; the D is unclear. V lost 8 bases to trimming and J lost 1 base, with 6 bases between them. The CDR3 covers 12 residues. Germline CDR1 and CDR2: LNHDA and SQIVND (reference sequence). The CDR3 loop reads CASSYSGNTIYF. The CDR3, as DNA: TGTGCCAGTTCGTATTCTGGAAACACCATATATTTT.

The V gene is TRBV21-1, the J gene TRBJ1-4. TRBV21-1 is marked as a pseudogene. This CDR3 is 15 amino acids long. In DNA form, the CDR3 reads TGTGCCAGCAGCAAGTATTCGGGGGTAAGGCGAAAAACTGTTTTT. This codes for CASSKYSGVRRKTVF.

This clone was observed a few times. V and J are TRBV30 and TRBJ1-3; D not resolved. CDR3 length: 12 residues. The V gene lost 0 bases and the J gene lost 5 bases, with 5 bases spanning the gap. Germline values: CDR1 GTSNPN, CDR2 SVGIG (reference sequence). Written as DNA, the CDR3 is TGTGCCTGGAGTGTACCCAGAAACACCATATATTTT. This codes for CAWSVPRNTIYF.

V and J are TRBV6-5 and TRBJ1-2; 7 bases line up with TRBD1. The CDR3 has 15 amino acids. Losses at the gene ends were 5 bases for V and 5 bases for J; bases not matched to a gene: 11. Germline CDR1 and CDR2: MNHEY and SVGAGI. The CDR3 DNA sequence: TGTGCCAGCAGTCTCACGGAGACAGGGACGTATGGCTACACCTTC. Translation: CASSLTETGTYGYTF.

The chain is built from TRBV11-2 and TRBJ1-2; D may be TRBD1 (5 bases). Deletions cut 0 bases from V and 4 bases from J, with 15 bases between. The CDR3 loop spans 16 amino acids. Germline values: CDR1 SGHAT, CDR2 FQNNGV. The CDR3 coding sequence is TGTGCCAGCAGCTTAGATCGTTCTGGACAAAGCTATGGCTACACCTTC. It encodes CASSLDRSGQSYGYTF.

This chain joins TRBV4-1 and TRBJ1-1; D is undetermined. CDR1 MGHRA and CDR2 YSYEKL come from the germline V gene. Trimming stripped 3 bases from V and 4 bases from J, with 18 bases between. The CDR3 spans 16 residues. DNA for the CDR3: TGCGCCAGCAGCCACGCGCCTGAACGTATCGGCACTGAAGCTTTCTTT. It is translated as CASSHAPERIGTEAFF.

The chain employs TRBV10-3 and TRBJ1-5; TRBD1 matches at 10 bases. Per the germline V gene, CDR1 is ENHRY and CDR2 is SYGVKD. The V gene end was trimmed by 5 bases and the J gene end by 7 bases; junction bases not matched to a gene: 17. This CDR3 has 18 amino acids. The CDR3 region is CAISSPRQGARVEQPQHF. The CDR3, as DNA: TGTGCCATCAGTTCACCCAGACAGGGGGCGCGGGTGGAGCAGCCCCAGCATTTT.

The genes are TRBV4-1 and TRBJ1-2; TRBD1 aligns across 7 bases. Germline assignment: CDR1 MGHRA and CDR2 YSYEKL. This CDR3 spans 17 amino acids. Trimming cost V 4 bases and J 1 base; bases outside gene matches: 12. The CDR3 DNA is TGCGCCAGCAGCCTTACCGCCTGGGACAGATTTAACTATGGCTACACCTTC. It codes for CASSLTAWDRFNYGYTF.

The chain uses TRBV28 and TRBJ1-5, with D hard to call. From germline, CDR1 is MDHEN and CDR2 SYDVKM. V gave up 2 bases and J gave up 2 bases, with 10 bases separating them. The CDR3 contains 15 residues. The CDR3 sequence is CASSLRGNGNQPQHF. DNA for the CDR3: TGTGCCAGCAGTTTAAGAGGGAACGGCAATCAGCCCCAGCATTTT.